What follows describes a single TCR beta chain. In the original workflow: From reference gene primer amplification, estimates of nucleated cell counts were derived. Method: immunoSEQ multiplex PCR; TCRdb's copy keeps in-frame clones and lacks some. V and J calls and clone size are those listed in that table; D and trimming were worked out from the DNA. This sample has about 120,000 clones, with around 82% found just once. The sample originates from a study of blood T cell repertoires in COVID-19. Overall study: Material from acute and convalescent COVID-19 was sourced from the United States, Italy and Spain. PBMCs, B-cell-depleted T cells, or T cells provided the cDNA or gDNA that made up the material.

V was pared by 0 bases and J by 3 bases, with 3 bases of the junction left unmatched. There are 16 residues in the CDR3. The germline V gene has CDR1 SGHDT and CDR2 YYEEEE. The receptor's source is a human donor in a cohort sampled during active COVID-19. The chain joins TRBV5-6 to TRBJ1-6; TRBD1 aligns across 7 bases. The sequenced sample was peripheral blood. The chain's CDR3 is CASSLAGQLYNSPLHF. The CDR3 DNA sequence: TGTGCCAGCAGCTTGGCGGGACAGCTCTATAATTCACCCCTCCACTTT.